The rows below give T cell receptor beta chains drawn from one sample of a study of blood T cell repertoires in COVID-19. The data were produced by immunoSEQ multiplex PCR, yet TCRdb's version contains in-frame clones alone and is incomplete. The sample yields 200,000 to 300,000 clones, around 83% seen once. Input material: peripheral blood. Every receptor here comes from a woman aged 60-70 years with active or convalescent COVID-19. Each CDR3 is given with its conserved first and last residue. The D gene is left open where the match is weak. Size tells how often a clone was seen (once, few, many) or the class of an expanded clone, and some rows leave it out.

j_gene: TRBJ2-5
abundance: -
d_gene: -
v_gene: TRBV3-1/TRBV3-2
CDR3aa: CASSQDHGTLGETQYF
CDR3nt: TGTGCCAGCAGCCAAGATCATGGGACTCTAGGGGAGACCCAGTACTTC

j_gene: TRBJ2-7
abundance: -
d_gene: TRBD1
v_gene: TRBV6-5
CDR3aa: CASSYADRGHEQYF
CDR3nt: TGTGCCAGCAGTTACGCCGACAGGGGCCACGAGCAGTACTTC

j_gene: TRBJ1-3
abundance: -
d_gene: TRBD1
v_gene: TRBV6-5
CDR3aa: CASSPGQLNTIYF
CDR3nt: TGTGCCAGCAGCCCGGGACAGTTAAACACCATATATTTT

j_gene: TRBJ2-2
abundance: -
d_gene: TRBD1
v_gene: TRBV5-6
CDR3aa: CASSLRGPGELFF
CDR3nt: TGTGCCAGCAGCTTGAGGGGGCCCGGGGAGCTGTTTTTT

j_gene: TRBJ1-2
abundance: -
d_gene: TRBD1
v_gene: TRBV6-5
CDR3aa: CASKEGAGGYTF
CDR3nt: TGTGCCAGCAAGGAGGGGGCGGGCGGCTACACCTTC

j_gene: TRBJ2-6
abundance: -
d_gene: -
v_gene: TRBV6-6
CDR3aa: CASSSPGANVLTF
CDR3nt: TGTGCCAGCAGCTCCCCCGGGGCCAACGTCCTGACTTTC

j_gene: TRBJ1-1
abundance: -
d_gene: TRBD1
v_gene: TRBV6-5
CDR3aa: CASSYSGQAGTEAFF
CDR3nt: TGTGCCAGCAGTTACTCTGGACAGGCGGGCACTGAAGCTTTCTTT

j_gene: TRBJ1-2
abundance: -
d_gene: TRBD1
v_gene: TRBV6-6
CDR3aa: CASLGMGQGSSPGYTF
CDR3nt: TGTGCCAGCCTGGGGATGGGACAGGGTTCATCTCCTGGCTACACCTTC

j_gene: TRBJ2-7
abundance: -
d_gene: TRBD1
v_gene: TRBV27
CDR3aa: CASSFLDRDEQYF
CDR3nt: TGTGCCAGCAGTTTCCTCGACAGGGACGAGCAGTACTTC

j_gene: TRBJ1-1
abundance: few
d_gene: -
v_gene: TRBV18
CDR3aa: CASSPPGGGEAFF
CDR3nt: TGTGCCAGCTCACCACCGGGTGGCGGTGAAGCTTTCTTT

j_gene: TRBJ2-7
abundance: once
d_gene: TRBD1
v_gene: TRBV20-1
CDR3aa: CSARTGTEQYF
CDR3nt: TGCAGTGCAAGGACAGGGACCGAGCAGTACTTC

j_gene: TRBJ2-2
abundance: -
d_gene: TRBD1
v_gene: TRBV11-2
CDR3aa: CASRPGTANTGELFF
CDR3nt: TGTGCCAGCAGACCTGGGACAGCGAACACCGGGGAGCTGTTTTTT

j_gene: TRBJ1-1
abundance: few
d_gene: -
v_gene: TRBV7-9
CDR3aa: CASSLDSQNTEAFF
CDR3nt: TGTGCCAGCAGCTTAGACAGTCAGAACACTGAAGCTTTCTTT

j_gene: TRBJ1-2
abundance: -
d_gene: -
v_gene: TRBV4-1
CDR3aa: CASSPRARGNDGYTF
CDR3nt: TGCGCCAGCAGCCCCCGGGCCCGGGGAAATGATGGCTACACCTTC

j_gene: TRBJ2-3
abundance: once
d_gene: TRBD1
v_gene: TRBV7-9
CDR3aa: CASSDRVTGGFGTDTQYF
CDR3nt: TGTGCCAGCAGCGACAGGGTGACAGGGGGCTTTGGCACAGATACGCAGTATTTT

j_gene: TRBJ2-7
abundance: -
d_gene: TRBD2
v_gene: TRBV29-1
CDR3aa: CSVMGGESSYEQYF
CDR3nt: TGCAGCGTGATGGGGGGGGAAAGCTCCTACGAGCAGTACTTC

j_gene: TRBJ2-5
abundance: -
d_gene: -
v_gene: TRBV27
CDR3aa: CASSFGAWETQYF
CDR3nt: TGTGCCAGCAGTTTCGGAGCGTGGGAGACCCAGTACTTC

j_gene: TRBJ2-6
abundance: -
d_gene: -
v_gene: TRBV18
CDR3aa: CASSPSSGANVLTF
CDR3nt: TGTGCCAGCTCACCCAGCTCTGGGGCCAACGTCCTGACTTTC